The rows below give T cell receptor beta chains drawn from one sample of a study of regulatory T cells in long-lasting Graves disease. TCRdb called the multiplex PCR reads again in MiXCR, with one record for every CDR3 protein. The sample includes hundreds of thousands of distinct CDR3 sequences, about 15% of them seen just once. The same sample was also studied in work on T cells in Graves' hyperthyroidism and ophthalmopathy.

Sequencing used peripheral blood mononuclear cells (PBMCs), obtained at new diagnosis, from a patient treated with antithyroid drugs. The receptors shown here come from a woman aged 25 to 39 with Graves disease. The conserved cysteine and the conserved F or W are not part of the CDR3 here. The order of the fields is clone size, V gene, J gene, CDR3 protein. Size values are once, few and many counts, or a class for expanded clones, and some rows have none.

size: many; V: TRBV5-1; J: TRBJ2-7; CDR3: ASSLDTADEQY
size: once; V: TRBV14; J: TRBJ2-1; CDR3: ASSRMLSEQF
size: .; V: TRBV9; J: TRBJ2-3; CDR3: ASSGTGPKGVDTQY
size: .; V: TRBV30; J: TRBJ1-3; CDR3: AWSVSFGNTIY
size: many; V: TRBV6-1; J: TRBJ1-1; CDR3: ASRDRATNTEAF
size: few; V: TRBV7-9; J: TRBJ1-1; CDR3: ASSSDRGSTEAF
size: .; V: TRBV4-1; J: TRBJ1-2; CDR3: ASSQFSQLEVGYGYT
size: .; V: TRBV5-4; J: TRBJ2-3; CDR3: ASNRRQGPLVDTQY
size: few; V: TRBV6-1; J: TRBJ2-5; CDR3: ASTRTIETQY
size: .; V: TRBV27; J: TRBJ2-7; CDR3: ASSSGGGLTYEQY
size: .; V: TRBV12-3/TRBV12-4; J: TRBJ2-2; CDR3: ASSEQDRVNTGELF
size: few; V: TRBV30; J: TRBJ1-6; CDR3: AWSERAPLH
size: few; V: TRBV20-1; J: TRBJ2-5; CDR3: SAPIVGFGETQY
size: many; V: TRBV5-1; J: TRBJ2-2; CDR3: ASSTPQTRVNTGELF
size: many; V: TRBV19; J: TRBJ1-1; CDR3: ASSPQGYTEAF
size: many; V: TRBV28; J: TRBJ2-1; CDR3: ATKGFASSYNEQF
size: many; V: TRBV12-3/TRBV12-4; J: TRBJ2-7; CDR3: ASSLETSGAYEQY
size: .; V: TRBV2; J: TRBJ1-6; CDR3: ATAGENNSPLH
size: .; V: TRBV12-3/TRBV12-4; J: TRBJ2-3; CDR3: ASSLALERDRTDMQY
size: .; V: TRBV30; J: TRBJ1-2; CDR3: AWNGYGGAEGYT
size: few; V: TRBV5-1; J: TRBJ2-1; CDR3: ASSPVAGPIEQF
size: many; V: TRBV27; J: TRBJ2-7; CDR3: ASSYGQSYEQY
size: few; V: TRBV7-9; J: TRBJ1-1; CDR3: ASSSSTGVRTEAF
size: .; V: TRBV7-2; J: TRBJ1-1; CDR3: ASSSSWTGAYTEAF
size: .; V: TRBV12-3/TRBV12-4; J: TRBJ1-6; CDR3: ASSRDRESPLH
size: .; V: TRBV14; J: TRBJ1-2; CDR3: ASSQISGGPNYGYT
size: many; V: TRBV20-1; J: TRBJ2-1; CDR3: SAPNSGRGNEQF
size: many; V: TRBV27; J: TRBJ2-1; CDR3: ASSFGLSNEQF
size: many; V: TRBV11-2; J: TRBJ2-7; CDR3: ASSLGTSGRLYEQY
size: .; V: TRBV19; J: TRBJ2-7; CDR3: ASSTLIGVVYEQY
size: .; V: TRBV3-1; J: TRBJ1-4; CDR3: ASSQWGTGNEKLF
size: many; V: TRBV29-1; J: TRBJ1-2; CDR3: SVESAGGTYGYT
size: many; V: TRBV20-1; J: TRBJ2-6; CDR3: SATGTGISGANVLT
size: .; V: TRBV30; J: TRBJ2-1; CDR3: AWTLGTSAYNEQF
size: many; V: TRBV2; J: TRBJ2-3; CDR3: ASRGTSGGTDTQY
size: .; V: TRBV18; J: TRBJ1-3; CDR3: ASSPLGRQSSSGNTIY
size: many; V: TRBV2; J: TRBJ2-7; CDR3: ASRTSGFYEQY
size: .; V: TRBV7-3; J: TRBJ1-1; CDR3: ASSVSQDGEAF
size: many; V: TRBV2; J: TRBJ2-1; CDR3: ASRKGLAGTQF
size: many; V: TRBV11-2; J: TRBJ2-7; CDR3: ASSSPTYEQY
size: .; V: TRBV20-1; J: TRBJ2-2; CDR3: SARTGTGGNTGELF